What follows are 12 T cell receptor beta chains derived from one specimen sequenced in a study of tumor and adjacent non-tumor tissue in lung cancer. TCRbeta libraries were built with three rounds of nested PCR, modified from ARM-PCR. TCRdb itself ran the multiplex PCR reads through MiXCR, one entry per CDR3 protein. In the table there are roughly 200,000 distinct CDR3 sequences, over 55% of which are singletons. The template was RNA from unsorted bulk tissue. Sequenced input: lung tumor tissue. The receptors stem from a man in his 60s with non-small cell lung cancer.

V and J are TRBV5-4 and TRBJ1-1; no reliable D call. V lost 0 bases and J lost 0, with 9 bases in between. The CDR3 has 15 amino acids. Germline CDR1 and CDR2: SGHNT and YYREEE (reference sequence). DNA of the CDR3: TGTGCCAGCAGCTTGGGGACGGAATTGAACACTGAAGCTTTCTTT. Translation: CASSLGTELNTEAFF.

This clonotype was counted at least ten times. The gene calls are TRBV29-1 and TRBJ2-7, with TRBD1 identical over 8 bases. The CDR3 has 11 amino acids. V trimming: 4 bases; J trimming: 7 bases; junction bases outside the gene matches: 3. Germline CDR1 and CDR2: SQVTM and ANQGSEA. The CDR3 region is CSVGQGWEQYF. CDR3 bases: TGCAGCGTTGGACAGGGGTGGGAGCAGTACTTC.

This clonotype was counted between two and nine times. This chain uses TRBV6-5 with TRBJ1-2; a weak D match, TRBD1 (6 bases). Germline V gene sequence: CDR1 MNHEY, CDR2 SVGAGI. V lost 10 bases and J 3 bases, leaving 15 bases between the germline ends. This CDR3 comprises 13 residues. CDR3 in amino acids: CANRQQGDYGYTF. CDR3 DNA: TGTGCCAACAGACAACAGGGCGACTATGGCTACACCTTC.

This clonotype was counted many times. The CDR3 loop is CASSFQAAVYNEQFF. The CDR3 region has the DNA TGTGCCAGCAGTTTTCAAGCGGCGGTCTACAATGAGCAGTTCTTC. This chain connects TRBV12-3 or TRBV12-4 to TRBJ2-1, with D possibly matching TRBD2 (5 bases). Deletions cut 3 bases from V and 3 bases from J, with 12 bases between. The CDR3 extends over 15 amino acids.

Concerning this clonotype itself: This may be a read error, as it is one base from a much larger clone. This chain joins TRBV4-2 and TRBJ2-1; D is uncertain. In germline, CDR1 is LGHNA, CDR2 YNFKEQ. V lost 0 bases and J lost 7, with 4 bases in between. CDR3 size: 12 residues. CDR3 region: CASSQDGNEQFF. Written as DNA, the CDR3 is TGTGCCAGCAGCCAAGATGGGAATGAGCAGTTCTTC.

Comment on this clonotype: The junction departs from germline at one end; a sequencing error may be responsible. The chain joins TRBV20-1 to TRBJ2-7, with 8 bases that match TRBD2. The CDR3 runs 14 residues. Germline V CDR1 and CDR2: DFQATT, SNEGSKA (reference sequence). This chain's CDR3 is CIARAGEGTYEQYF. The DNA of the CDR3 is TGCATTGCTAGAGCGGGAGAGGGAACCTACGAGCAATACTTC.

This clonotype showed up just once. The chain is built from TRBV29-1 and TRBJ2-7; D possibly corresponds to TRBD2 (6 bases). Trimming removed 0 bases from V and 6 bases from J, with 15 bases in between. CDR3 length equals 14 residues. Germline CDR1 reads SQVTM; CDR2 reads ANQGSEA. The CDR3 here is CSVEDRDLTCEQYF. CDR3 nucleotide sequence: TGCAGCGTTGAAGATCGGGACTTAACCTGCGAGCAGTACTTC.

Comments on this clonotype: The junction and the germline gene differ at one end; a read error may be behind it. V and J are TRBV6-1 and TRBJ1-2, with D possibly TRBD1 on 6 matching bases. The CDR3 contains 15 residues. Germline V gene data show CDR1 as MNHNS and CDR2 as SASEGT. CDR3 coding DNA: TGTGCCAACAGTGAAGAGGGGGGGCTCAACTTTGGCTACACCTTC. Protein product: CANSEEGGLNFGYTF.

A remark on this clonotype: A much larger clone differs by one base, so this may be a read error. The chain joins TRBV29-1 to TRBJ2-1; D may be TRBD1 (5 bases). V was pared by 5 bases and J by 5 bases, with 13 bases between. Germline CDR1 SQVTM, CDR2 ANQGSEA. The CDR3 length is 13 residues. The CDR3 loop reads CSVRAGMNNEQFF. The CDR3 bases are TGCAGCGTTAGGGCAGGGATGAACAATGAGCAGTTCTTC.

The table lists this clonotype with a few counts. It may be a read error: a sequence one base away is much more abundant. V and J are TRBV11-3 and TRBJ1-1; D is unresolved. This CDR3 spans 13 amino acids. Germline-derived CDR1 and CDR2 are SGHNT and YENEEA. The CDR3 reads CTSSSSRGTEAFF. The CDR3 bases are TGTACCAGCAGCTCAAGCCGGGGCACTGAAGCTTTCTTT.

This clonotype was recorded once. A much larger clone is a single base away; this may be a read error. V usage is TRBV20-1 and J usage is TRBJ2-7, with D unresolved. V shed 3 bases and J shed 3 bases, with 15 bases lying between them. Germline CDR1 and CDR2: DFQATT and SNEGSKA (reference sequence). This CDR3 is 14 amino acids long. The CDR3 DNA is TGCAGTGCTAGTGGGTTAGTACACGTCTACGAGCAGTACTTC. Residues: CSASGLVHVYEQYF.

About this clonotype itself: One junction end disagrees with the germline gene, perhaps due to a read error. The chain uses TRBV11-3 and TRBJ2-2, with 8 bases matching TRBD2. Germline CDR1 SGHNT, CDR2 YENEEA. The CDR3 spans 18 residues. The DNA of the CDR3 is TGTGCCAGCAGCTCCCGGGGGGCGGGAGGATACAGAGCCGAGGAGCTGATTTTT. Translating gives CASSSRGAGGYRAEELIF.